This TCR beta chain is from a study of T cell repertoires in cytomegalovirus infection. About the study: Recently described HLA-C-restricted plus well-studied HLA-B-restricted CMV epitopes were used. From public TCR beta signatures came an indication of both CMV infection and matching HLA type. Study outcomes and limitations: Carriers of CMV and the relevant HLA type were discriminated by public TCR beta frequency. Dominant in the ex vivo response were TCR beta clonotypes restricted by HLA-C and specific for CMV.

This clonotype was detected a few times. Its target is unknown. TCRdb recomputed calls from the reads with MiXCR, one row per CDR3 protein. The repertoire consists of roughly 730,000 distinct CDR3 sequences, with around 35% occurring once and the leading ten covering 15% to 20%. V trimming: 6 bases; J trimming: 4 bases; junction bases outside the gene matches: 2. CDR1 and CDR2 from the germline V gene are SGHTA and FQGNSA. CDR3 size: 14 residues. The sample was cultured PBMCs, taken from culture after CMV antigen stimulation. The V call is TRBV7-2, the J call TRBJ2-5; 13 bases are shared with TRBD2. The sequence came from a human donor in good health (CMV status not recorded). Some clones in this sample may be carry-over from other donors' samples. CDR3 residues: CASSRLAGGETQYF. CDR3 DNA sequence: TGTGCCAGCAGTCGACTAGCGGGAGGAGAGACCCAGTACTTC.